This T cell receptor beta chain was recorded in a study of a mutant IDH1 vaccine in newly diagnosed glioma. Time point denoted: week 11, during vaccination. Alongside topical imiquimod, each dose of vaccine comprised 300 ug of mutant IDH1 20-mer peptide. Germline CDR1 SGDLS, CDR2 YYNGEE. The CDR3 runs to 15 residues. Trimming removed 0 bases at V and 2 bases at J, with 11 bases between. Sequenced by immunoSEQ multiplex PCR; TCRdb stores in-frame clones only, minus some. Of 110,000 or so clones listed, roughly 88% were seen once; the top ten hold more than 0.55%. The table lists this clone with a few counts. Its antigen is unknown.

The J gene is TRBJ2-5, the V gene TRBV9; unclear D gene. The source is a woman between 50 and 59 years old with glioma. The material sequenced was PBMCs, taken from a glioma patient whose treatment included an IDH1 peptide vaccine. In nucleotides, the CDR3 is TGTGCCAGCAGCGTAGATCGGCAGCCTCAAGAGACCCAGTACTTC. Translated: CASSVDRQPQETQYF.